These 14 T cell receptor beta chains came from one sample sequenced in a study of regulatory T cells in long-lasting Graves disease. HTBI primers from iRepertoire and Arm-PCR of CDR3 regions yielded the TCR beta libraries. Each CDR3 protein gets one entry after TCRdb re-called the multiplex PCR reads with MiXCR. The table has about 440,000 distinct CDR3 sequences, about a sixth seen once. As for time point: newly diagnosed GD, antithyroid drugs for less than 3 months. PBMC RNA served as the TCR library source. These data were likewise used in another study, on T cells in Graves' hyperthyroidism and ophthalmopathy.

The specimen comprised peripheral blood mononuclear cells (PBMCs), sampled at new diagnosis, from a patient treated with antithyroid drugs. Receptors originate from a woman aged 18-29 years with Graves disease.

This clonotype has at least ten counts. The chain employs TRBV28 and TRBJ2-1; D is perhaps TRBD2 (6 bases). V shed 6 bases and J shed 9 bases, with 9 bases lying between them. From germline, CDR1 is MDHEN and CDR2 SYDVKM. The CDR3 sequence is 11 residues long. CDR3 sequence (DNA): TGTGCCAGCAGAACTAGCAGTGAGCAGTTCTTC. It translates to CASRTSSEQFF. The full variable domain, completed using reference TRBV28 and TRBJ2-1, is DVKVTQSSRYLVKRTGEKVFLECVQDMDHENMFWYRQDPGLGLRLIYFSYDVKMKEKGDIPEGYSVSREKKERFSLILESASTNQTSMYLCASRTSSEQFFGPGTRLTVL.

The rearrangement links TRBV10-1 to TRBJ2-1; D may be TRBD1 (5 bases). The CDR3 consists of 16 residues. V lost 1 base and J lost 7, with 17 bases in between. Per the germline V gene, CDR1 is WNHNN and CDR2 is SYGVQD (reference sequence). CDR3 in amino acids: CASSEFLQDPWNEQFF. The CDR3 coding sequence is TGCGCCAGCAGTGAGTTCCTACAGGATCCGTGGAATGAGCAGTTCTTC.

Note on this clonotype: One base away lies a much larger clone, so this may be a sequencing read error. The chain recombines TRBV29-1 with TRBJ2-3; perhaps TRBD2 as D (6 bases). The DNA end is more similar to TRBJ2-5, so the J call may be wrong. This CDR3 region has 14 residues. Germline CDR1 reads SQVTM; CDR2 reads ANQGSEA. Here the CDR3 reads CSVGLVGVGETQYF. The CDR3 nucleotides read TGCAGCGTTGGACTAGTGGGAGTGGGGGAGACCCAGTACTTC.

The chain uses TRBV6-2 or TRBV6-3 and TRBJ1-2; unclear D gene. Germline-derived CDR1 and CDR2 are MNHEY and SVGEGT. The CDR3 covers 14 residues. V was pared by 0 bases and J by 0 bases, with 5 bases between. The CDR3 here is CASSYSIANYGYTF. The DNA for the CDR3 is TGTGCCAGCAGTTACTCGATTGCTAACTATGGCTACACCTTC.

This clonotype was seen ten or more times. The chain joins TRBV2 to TRBJ2-3, with D possibly matching TRBD1 (6 bases). Germline CDR1 and CDR2: SNHLY and FYNNEI. The CDR3 loop spans 14 amino acids. The V end was cut by 4 bases, the J end by 3 bases, with 11 bases between. CDR3 DNA sequence: TGTGCCAGCAGTGGGGGCAGGGGAACAGATACGCAGTATTTT. Its protein is CASSGGRGTDTQYF.

This clonotype was counted at least ten times. J is TRBJ2-3 and V is TRBV28, with D possibly matching TRBD2 (6 bases). Trimming stripped 11 bases from V and 6 bases from J, with 18 bases between. The CDR3 covers 13 residues. Germline V gene sequence: CDR1 MDHEN, CDR2 SYDVKM. This chain's CDR3 is CAAGSSTGDTQYF. The CDR3 bases are TGTGCCGCGGGGAGCAGCACCGGGGATACGCAGTATTTT.

Ten or more counts support this clonotype. A read error may produce the germline difference seen at one junction end. The V and J genes are TRBV7-8 and TRBJ2-7; tentatively, D is TRBD1 (5 bases). The CDR3 loop spans 14 amino acids. Per germline, CDR1 SGHVS and CDR2 FQNEAQ. The CDR3 sequence is CASSPGHLSYERYF. DNA of the CDR3: TGTGCCAGCAGCCCTGGACACCTTTCCTACGAGCGGTACTTC.

This chain connects TRBV9 to TRBJ2-3; 8 bases fit TRBD2. In germline, CDR1 is SGDLS, CDR2 YYNGEE. CDR3 length: 15 residues. The V gene end was trimmed by 3 bases and the J gene end by 3 bases; junction bases not matched to a gene: 6. CDR3 bases: TGTGCCAGCAGCGAGGGACTAGATAGGACAGATACGCAGTATTTT. It codes for CASSEGLDRTDTQYF.

This clonotype has only a few counts. V and J are TRBV7-3 and TRBJ2-1, with no clear D. The CDR3 contains 16 residues. The V end was cut by 2 bases, the J end by 0 bases, with 11 bases between. Germline values: CDR1 SGHTA, CDR2 FQGTGA. The CDR3 bases are TGTGCCAGCAGCTTAGACTCCCCGCTCTCCTACAATGAGCAGTTCTTC. It translates to CASSLDSPLSYNEQFF.

The V call is TRBV28, the J call TRBJ2-7; possible D gene TRBD1, 6 bases. The CDR3 is 12 residues long. V lost 6 bases and J lost 7, with 13 bases in between. Looked up from germline, CDR1 is MDHEN and CDR2 is SYDVKM. CDR3 in amino acids: CASSQGYREQYF. For the CDR3, the DNA is TGTGCCAGCAGCCAGGGGTACCGGGAGCAGTACTTC.

This sequence joins TRBV28 and TRBJ2-5, with no clear D. The CDR3 is made up of 14 amino acids. CDR1 MDHEN and CDR2 SYDVKM come from the germline V gene. The V gene lost 6 bases and the J gene lost 5 bases, with 16 bases spanning the gap. The CDR3 DNA sequence: TGTGCCAGCAGACAGACCGCCGCCAGGGAGACCCAGTACTTC. Amino acid sequence: CASRQTAARETQYF.

This clonotype has ten or more counts. The chain couples TRBV12-3 or TRBV12-4 to TRBJ2-3; D gene uncertain. The V gene lost 1 base and the J gene lost 4 bases, with 15 bases spanning the gap. The CDR3 consists of 16 residues. The CDR3 DNA follows: TGTGCCAGCAGTTTAGGGGTCCGGCCTCACGCAGATACGCAGTATTTT. Protein sequence: CASSLGVRPHADTQYF.

The chain combines TRBV9 with TRBJ2-2, with TRBD1 matching over 9 bases. Looked up from germline, CDR1 is SGDLS and CDR2 is YYNGEE. This CDR3 region has 12 residues. V gave up 8 bases and J gave up 5 bases; unmatched junction bases: 1. Written as DNA, the CDR3 is TGTGCCAGTGGACAGGGGACCGGGGAGCTGTTTTTT. Protein sequence: CASGQGTGELFF. The full variable domain, its missing parts supplied by reference TRBV9 and TRBJ2-2, is DSGVTQTPKHLITATGQRVTLRCSPRSGDLSVYWYQQSLDQGLQFLIQYYNGEERAKGNILERFSAQQFPDLHSELNLSSLELGDSALYFCASGQGTGELFFGEGSRLTVL.

The rearrangement links TRBV6-9 to TRBJ1-5; no clear D. The CDR3 spans 15 residues. V gave up 3 bases and J gave up 4 bases, with 13 bases separating them. CDR1 is MNHGY, CDR2 SVAAGI, per germline. This CDR3 reads CASSYVRRENQPQHF. The DNA for the CDR3 is TGTGCCAGCAGTTACGTTCGGAGGGAGAATCAGCCCCAGCATTTT.